The entry below gives a single T cell receptor (beta chain) sequence along with its context. T cells were not sorted, and total RNA was isolated straight from whole blood. The data stem from a study of monozygotic twins with inflammatory bowel disease. The CDR3 is 13 amino acids. Germline V gene data show CDR1 as LNHDA and CDR2 as SQIVND (reference sequence). Using eight separate reactions per sample, the authors generated cDNA. Both the TCRalpha cDNA and the TCRbeta cDNA were taken through two nested PCRs, lasting around 15 and 9 cycles. TCRdb reprocessed the 5' RACE reads and stores each CDR3 protein as one record, lacking DNA. In all, the sample yields some 440,000 distinct CDR3 sequences.

This clonotype was sampled from a human donor with ulcerative colitis or Crohn's disease, or a healthy co-twin of an affected twin (not recorded which). Sequenced sample: blood. V gene TRBV19 combines with J gene TRBJ1-2. The CDR3 loop is CASSIKANYGYTF.